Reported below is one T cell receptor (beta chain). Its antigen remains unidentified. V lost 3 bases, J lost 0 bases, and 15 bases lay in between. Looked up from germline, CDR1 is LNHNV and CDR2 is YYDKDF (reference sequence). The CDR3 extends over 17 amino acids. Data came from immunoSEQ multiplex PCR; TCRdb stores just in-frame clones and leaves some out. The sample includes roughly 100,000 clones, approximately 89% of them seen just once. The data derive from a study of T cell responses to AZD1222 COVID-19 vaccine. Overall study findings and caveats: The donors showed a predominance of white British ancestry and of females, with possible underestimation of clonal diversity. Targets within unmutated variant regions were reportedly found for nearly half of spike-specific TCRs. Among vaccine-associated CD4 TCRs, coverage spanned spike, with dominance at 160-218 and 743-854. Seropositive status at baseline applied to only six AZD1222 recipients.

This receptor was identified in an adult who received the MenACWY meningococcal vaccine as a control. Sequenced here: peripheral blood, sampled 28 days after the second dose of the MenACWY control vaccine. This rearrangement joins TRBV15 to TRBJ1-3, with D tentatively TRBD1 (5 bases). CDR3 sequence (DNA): TGTGCCACCAGCAGGGGCGGACGGGGGGTCTCTGGAAACACCATATATTTT. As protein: CATSRGGRGVSGNTIYF.